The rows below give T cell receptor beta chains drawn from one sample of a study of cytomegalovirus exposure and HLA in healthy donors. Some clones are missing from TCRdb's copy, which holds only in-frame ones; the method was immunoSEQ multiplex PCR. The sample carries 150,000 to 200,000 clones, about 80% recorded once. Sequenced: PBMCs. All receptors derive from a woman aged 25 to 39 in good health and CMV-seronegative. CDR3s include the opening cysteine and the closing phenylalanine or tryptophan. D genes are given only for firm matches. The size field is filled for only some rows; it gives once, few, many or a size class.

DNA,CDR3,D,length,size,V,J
TGCGCCAGCTCTCCAGGGTCTGGGGCCAACGTCCTGACTTTC,CASSPGSGANVLTF,.,14,.,TRBV10-2,TRBJ2-6
TGTGCCAGCAGGAAGACAGCTTTAGAAGAAAAACTGTTTTTT,CASRKTALEEKLFF,.,14,once,TRBV28,TRBJ1-4
TGTGCCAGCAGCGCCGGGACTAGTAAAGGCAATGAGCAGTTCTTC,CASSAGTSKGNEQFF,TRBD2,15,.,TRBV9,TRBJ2-1
TGTGCCAGCAGTCAAGAGGGTTTCAATCAGCCCCAGCATTTT,CASSQEGFNQPQHF,.,14,few,TRBV6-5,TRBJ1-5
TGTGCCAGCAGCCTCGGGGCAGGGGGCACTGAAGCTTTCTTT,CASSLGAGGTEAFF,TRBD1,14,.,TRBV28,TRBJ1-1
TGTGCCAGCAGTAAGCTGACAGGGGGGAACACTGAAGCTTTCTTT,CASSKLTGGNTEAFF,TRBD1,15,.,TRBV6-1,TRBJ1-1
TGTGCCAGCAGCTTACGGACTAGCGGGGGGGCAAGTACTGAGCAGTTCTTC,CASSLRTSGGASTEQFF,TRBD2,17,.,TRBV7-6,TRBJ2-1
TGTGCCAGCAGCCCTCCCATGTGGGTCAAAAACAGTCAGTACTTC,CASSPPMWVKNSQYF,.,15,.,TRBV7-2,TRBJ2-4
TGCGCCAGCAGCAAGGAAGTAGGGAGAGGGGCCAAAAACATTCAGTACTTC,CASSKEVGRGAKNIQYF,.,17,.,TRBV5-1,TRBJ2-4
TGCGCCAGCAGCTTGGCACAGGGGATAGGGGAGCTGTTTTTT,CASSLAQGIGELFF,TRBD1,14,.,TRBV5-1,TRBJ2-2
TGTGCCAGCAGTGAAGTTATTCTTACGGGACAAATCTACGAGCAGTACTTC,CASSEVILTGQIYEQYF,.,17,.,TRBV6-1,TRBJ2-7
TGTGCCAGCAGTTCCTCAGGGGCCGCTACCGGGGAGCTGTTTTTT,CASSSSGAATGELFF,.,15,.,TRBV27,TRBJ2-2
TGCGCCAGCAGTGTAGAGGGGGTCGGGACCCAGTACTTC,CASSVEGVGTQYF,.,13,few,TRBV10-1,TRBJ2-5
TGTGCCAGCAGCCCTAACACCGGGGAGCTGTTTTTT,CASSPNTGELFF,.,12,.,TRBV6-6,TRBJ2-2
TGTGCCAGCAGCAAAGGACTAGCGAACTCCTACAATGAGCAGTTCTTC,CASSKGLANSYNEQFF,.,16,.,TRBV21-1,TRBJ2-1
TGCAGTGCTAGAGATCGGGAAAAACTGTTTTTT,CSARDREKLFF,.,11,.,TRBV20-1,TRBJ1-4
TGTGCCAGCAGCTCGATGGGGGGCTCCTATAATTCACCCCTCCACTTT,CASSSMGGSYNSPLHF,.,16,.,TRBV7-8,TRBJ1-6
TGCGCCAGCAGCCGCTCCATAACAGGGGACGGCACTGAAGCTTTCTTT,CASSRSITGDGTEAFF,TRBD1,16,.,TRBV5-1,TRBJ1-1
TGTGCCATCCCAGGGAAAGGGATTGACGAGCAGTACTTC,CAIPGKGIDEQYF,.,13,.,TRBV2,TRBJ2-7
TGTGCCAGCAGTGAGAGGCAGCCCTCTAGCACAGATACGCAGTATTTT,CASSERQPSSTDTQYF,.,16,.,TRBV2,TRBJ2-3
TGCAGTGCCTCGCCCAATGGGAGGTACACCTTC,CSASPNGRYTF,.,11,.,TRBV20-1,TRBJ1-2
TGCAGCGTTGCCAGAGCTCAGGGGAACTACGGCGAGCAGTACTTC,CSVARAQGNYGEQYF,.,15,.,TRBV29-1,TRBJ2-7
TGTGCCAGTAGTTTATCGGGGTACGGTAATTCACCCCTCCACTTT,CASSLSGYGNSPLHF,.,15,few,TRBV19,TRBJ1-6
TGTGCCAGCAGCTATGACAGGGCGAACGAGCAGTACTTC,CASSYDRANEQYF,TRBD1,13,.,TRBV7-2,TRBJ2-7
TGCAGCGTGGGGGGAGTTAGGGAGACCCAGTACTTC,CSVGGVRETQYF,.,12,once,TRBV29-1,TRBJ2-5
TGCGCCACCGACAGGACAGGGGTTCTCAACACCGGGGAGCTGTTTTTT,CATDRTGVLNTGELFF,TRBD1,16,.,TRBV10-2,TRBJ2-2
TGTGCCAGCAGGACCTTTTTTACCAGGGGTTACGAGCAGTACTTC,CASRTFFTRGYEQYF,.,15,.,TRBV27,TRBJ2-7
TGTGCCGGCTCACCCCAGGCACTCACTGAAGCTTTCTTT,CAGSPQALTEAFF,.,13,.,TRBV28,TRBJ1-1
TGTGCCAGCAGCTTAGAGGGCTACGAGCAGTACTTC,CASSLEGYEQYF,.,12,.,TRBV11-2,TRBJ2-7
TGTGCCAGCAGCAAACACAGCACAGATACGCAGTATTTT,CASSKHSTDTQYF,.,13,.,TRBV9,TRBJ2-3
TGTGCCAGCAGTTTAGCTAATCAAGAGACCCAGTACTTC,CASSLANQETQYF,.,13,once,TRBV27,TRBJ2-5
TGTGCCAGCAGTTACAGGGGGAACACTGAAGCTTTCTTT,CASSYRGNTEAFF,TRBD1,13,.,TRBV28,TRBJ1-1
TGCGCCAGCAGCTTGGCTGGACAGGGTCAGCCCCAGCATTTT,CASSLAGQGQPQHF,TRBD1,14,few,TRBV5-1,TRBJ1-5
TGTGCCAGTAGTATCCGACAGGCCGCCTCTGGAAACACCATATATTTT,CASSIRQAASGNTIYF,.,16,.,TRBV19,TRBJ1-3
TGTGCCAGCAGCCAAGGAGCGACAGTCCGCTACACCTTC,CASSQGATVRYTF,.,13,.,TRBV14,TRBJ1-2
TGCGCCAGCAGCCAAGATTGGGGGGAAGGAAACACCATATATTTT,CASSQDWGEGNTIYF,.,15,.,TRBV4-1,TRBJ1-3